Following are 28 T cell receptor beta chains from one sample sequenced in a study of blood T cell repertoires in COVID-19. Only in-frame clones appear in the TCRdb table, and some are missing; sequencing was by immunoSEQ multiplex PCR. The sample has almost 350,000 clones, more than 70% seen once. Source material: peripheral blood. All receptors come from an older woman with COVID-19, enrolled during active disease.

The chain couples TRBV7-3 to TRBJ2-1, with a tentative D call TRBD2 (6 bases). Germline V gene sequence: CDR1 SGHTA, CDR2 FQGTGA. Trimming cost V 1 base and J 0 bases, with 7 bases left between them. CDR3 length: 15 amino acids. CDR3 nucleotide sequence: TGTGCCAGCAGCTTAAGGCGGGACTCCTACAATGAGCAGTTCTTC. Translated: CASSLRRDSYNEQFF.

This clone showed up just once. The chain couples TRBV4-2 to TRBJ1-4; D is possibly TRBD1 (6 bases). The CDR3 extends over 16 amino acids. V gave up 1 base and J gave up 10 bases, with 19 bases separating them. CDR1 and CDR2 from the germline V gene are LGHNA and YNFKEQ. The CDR3 DNA follows: TGTGCCAGCAGCCAAGCCGGCGGGGGCCTAATGGGAAAACTGTTTTTT. This codes for CASSQAGGGLMGKLFF.

The chain links TRBV5-4 to TRBJ1-2, with D tentatively TRBD1 (6 bases). The CDR3 loop spans 16 amino acids. The V end was cut by 3 bases, the J end by 2 bases, with 17 bases between. In germline, CDR1 is SGHNT, CDR2 YYREEE (reference sequence). The CDR3 DNA reads TGTGCCAGCAGCTCGGCACAGGGAATACGGAACTATGGCTACACCTTC. Residues: CASSSAQGIRNYGYTF.

This clone showed up just a few times. V and J are TRBV29-1 and TRBJ1-2, with D perhaps matching TRBD1 (6 bases). Germline lookup yields CDR1 SQVTM and CDR2 ANQGSEA. The CDR3 contains 14 residues. The V end was cut by 0 bases, the J end by 4 bases, with 12 bases between. The CDR3 protein is CSVEDSGVGYGYTF. CDR3 nucleotides: TGCAGCGTTGAAGATTCAGGGGTCGGCTATGGCTACACCTTC.

The chain employs TRBV27 and TRBJ1-1; TRBD1 aligns across 8 bases. The CDR3 runs to 15 residues. Germline values: CDR1 MNHEY, CDR2 SMNVEV (reference sequence). J gave up 0 bases and V 5 bases, and 5 bases lay outside the gene matches. Written as DNA, the CDR3 is TGTGCCAGCAGTGACAGGGGCATAATGAACACTGAAGCTTTCTTT. Its translation: CASSDRGIMNTEAFF.

This chain links TRBV5-4 with TRBJ1-1; D is ambiguous. CDR3 length: 15 amino acids. Trimming cost V 4 bases and J 2 bases, with 15 bases left between them. Germline lookup yields CDR1 SGHNT and CDR2 YYREEE (reference sequence). The CDR3 sequence: CASSPDSSRNTEAFF. The CDR3 coding sequence is TGTGCCAGCAGCCCGGACTCATCGAGAAACACTGAAGCTTTCTTT.

This chain connects TRBV29-1 to TRBJ2-7; D uncertain. V was trimmed by 5 bases and J by 2 bases, leaving 13 bases between them. The CDR3 has 13 amino acids. The V gene's germline CDR1 is SQVTM and CDR2 ANQGSEA. The CDR3 bases are TGCAGCGTTTTCCTAATCGCACCCTACGAGCAGTACTTC. Translating gives CSVFLIAPYEQYF.

V and J are TRBV4-2 and TRBJ1-1; 10 positions agree with TRBD1. The CDR3 loop spans 14 amino acids. Losses at the gene ends were 8 bases for V and 5 bases for J; bases not matched to a gene: 8. Germline V CDR1 and CDR2: LGHNA, YNFKEQ. The CDR3 loop is CASGEDRGMTEAFF. In nucleotides, the CDR3 is TGTGCCAGCGGGGAGGACAGGGGGATGACTGAAGCTTTCTTT.

The rearrangement links TRBV9 to TRBJ1-2; 12 bases align to TRBD1. CDR1 and CDR2 from the germline V gene are SGDLS and YYNGEE. The J segment lost 6 bases and the V segment lost 4 bases, leaving 4 bases of the junction unmatched. CDR3 length: 14 amino acids. The CDR3 reads CASSPGTGGHGYTF. The CDR3 coding sequence is TGTGCCAGCAGCCCCGGGACAGGGGGCCATGGCTACACCTTC.

The genes are TRBV3-1 (or the pseudogene TRBV3-2) and TRBJ2-7; 8 nucleotides line up with TRBD1. The germline V gene has CDR1 LGHDT and CDR2 YNNKEL (reference sequence). This CDR3 contains 14 residues. J was trimmed by 7 bases and V by 3 bases; bases with no gene match: 8. This chain's CDR3 is CASSQWTGQGEQYF. The CDR3 region has the DNA TGTGCCAGCAGCCAGTGGACAGGGCAAGGAGAGCAGTACTTC.

This clone was recorded once. The CDR3 spells CASSSGPNEQFF. The CDR3, as DNA: TGTGCCAGCAGCTCAGGTCCTAATGAGCAGTTCTTC. V is TRBV7-2 and J is TRBJ2-1; D uncertain. The CDR3 extends over 12 amino acids. From germline, CDR1 is SGHTA and CDR2 FQGNSA. Trimming took 4 bases from V and 7 from J, leaving 8 bases between them.

The chain links TRBV11-2 to TRBJ1-1; the D is unclear. Germline CDR1 and CDR2: SGHAT and FQNNGV. The CDR3 sequence is 16 residues long. Trimming took 5 bases from V and 1 from J, leaving 17 bases between them. CDR3 sequence (DNA): TGTGCCAGCAGCCCACTGACAACTCGTCAGAACACTGAAGCTTTCTTT. This codes for CASSPLTTRQNTEAFF.

J is TRBJ1-2 and V is TRBV27; D is undetermined. This CDR3 has 17 residues. Trimming stripped 4 bases from V and 4 bases from J, with 22 bases between. From germline, CDR1 is MNHEY and CDR2 SMNVEV (reference sequence). CDR3 sequence reads: CASSSAGARNLAYGYTF. The CDR3 DNA follows: TGTGCCAGCAGTTCTGCGGGTGCCCGAAATCTGGCCTATGGCTACACCTTC.

V usage is TRBV6-1 and J usage is TRBJ2-7; D unclear. From germline, CDR1 is MNHNS and CDR2 SASEGT. The germline V and J ends were trimmed by 1 base and 7 bases, with 11 bases remaining between them. CDR3 length: 13 amino acids. The CDR3 DNA follows: TGTGCCAGCAGTGAAGAACGGCCGCGGGAGCAGTACTTC. It is translated as CASSEERPREQYF.

The V and J genes are TRBV19 and TRBJ2-3; 12 bases are shared with TRBD2. The ends lost 5 bases at V and 4 bases at J; junction bases unmatched: 10. CDR3 size: 17 residues. Germline V gives CDR1 LNHDA, CDR2 SQIVND (reference sequence). The CDR3 loop reads CASSSPGLAGGADTQYF. CDR3 in DNA: TGTGCCAGTAGTTCGCCCGGGCTAGCGGGGGGGGCAGATACGCAGTATTTT.

The CDR3 here is CASSYLQGGAGETQYF. CDR3 sequence (DNA): TGTGCCAGCAGTTACTTACAAGGGGGGGCTGGAGAGACCCAGTACTTC. The chain combines TRBV6-2 or TRBV6-3 with TRBJ2-5; perhaps TRBD2 as D (7 bases). The germline gives CDR1 MNHEY, CDR2 SVGEGT. The CDR3 contains 16 residues. V was trimmed by 1 base and J by 4 bases, leaving 16 bases between them.

The genes are TRBV2 and TRBJ1-4; D is undetermined. The CDR3 spans 14 residues. CDR1 and CDR2 from the germline V gene are SNHLY and FYNNEI. V shed 0 bases and J shed 4 bases, with 6 bases lying between them. CDR3 sequence reads: CASSEAEYNEKLFF. The CDR3 DNA follows: TGTGCCAGCAGTGAAGCAGAGTATAATGAAAAACTGTTTTTT.

The chain couples TRBV13 to TRBJ2-5; TRBD2 aligns across 10 bases. The germline CDR1 and CDR2 sequences are PRHDT and FYEKMQ (reference sequence). V was clipped by 0 bases and J by 0 bases; unmatched bases: 4. This CDR3 region has 17 residues. The DNA of the CDR3 is TGTGCCAGCAGCTTAGGCAGCGGGGGGGTCTACCAAGAGACCCAGTACTTC. It translates to CASSLGSGGVYQETQYF.

CDR3 coding DNA: TGTGCCAGCAGCTCCGGACAGCCCTCGAGCACCGGGGAGCTGTTTTTT. Translating gives CASSSGQPSSTGELFF. This sequence joins TRBV11-2 and TRBJ2-2; TRBD1 might be the D (6 bases). This CDR3 region has 16 residues. With 4 bases removed from V and 4 bases from J, the gap between germline ends came to 16 bases. Germline V gene lookup returns CDR1 SGHAT and CDR2 FQNNGV. The whole variable domain, remainder taken from reference TRBV11-2 and TRBJ2-2, is EAGVAQSPRYKIIEKRQSVAFWCNPISGHATLYWYQQILGQGPKLLIQFQNNGVVDDSQLPKDRFSAERLKGVDSTLKIQPAKLEDSAVYLCASSSGQPSSTGELFFGEGSRLTVL.

The chain carries TRBV28 and TRBJ1-5, with D hard to call. The germline V and J ends were trimmed by 3 bases and 2 bases, with 11 bases remaining between them. The CDR3 loop spans 15 amino acids. Germline CDR1 is MDHEN and CDR2 is SYDVKM. The CDR3 DNA follows: TGTGCCAGCAGTTTGGTCCCCGGGGGCAATCAGCCCCAGCATTTT. It is translated as CASSLVPGGNQPQHF.

For this clone: Other nucleotide sequences from this sample produce the same CDR3. The chain joins TRBV3-1 (or the pseudogene TRBV3-2) to TRBJ1-3; D is ambiguous. Trimming removed 3 bases at V and 0 bases at J, with 6 bases between. Germline V gives CDR1 LGHDT, CDR2 YNNKEL (reference sequence). The CDR3 runs 14 residues. For the CDR3, the DNA is TGTGCCAGCAGCCAGTCCGGCTCTGGAAACACCATATATTTT. This translates into CASSQSGSGNTIYF.

J is TRBJ2-2 and V is TRBV5-1; TRBD2 matches at 9 bases. Germline loops: CDR1 SGHRS, CDR2 YFSETQ. This CDR3 contains 16 residues. The junction had 6 bases not matched to a gene; V was cut back by 0 bases and J by 6 bases. This CDR3 is CASSLGPSGEAGELFF. The CDR3 nucleotides read TGCGCCAGCAGCTTGGGGCCTAGCGGGGAGGCCGGGGAGCTGTTTTTT.

The V gene is TRBV10-1, the J gene TRBJ1-2; D is ambiguous. V lost 11 bases and J 4 bases, leaving 17 bases between the germline ends. CDR1 is WNHNN, CDR2 SYGVQD, per germline (reference sequence). The CDR3 extends over 13 amino acids. The CDR3 spells CAACGEGRYGYTF. The CDR3 DNA sequence: TGCGCCGCTTGTGGGGAGGGCCGCTATGGCTACACCTTC.

This clone was counted only a few times. V is TRBV28 and J is TRBJ1-5, with a possible D match to TRBD1 (6 bases). Germline V gene data show CDR1 as MDHEN and CDR2 as SYDVKM. Deletions cut 8 bases from V and 11 bases from J, with 13 bases between. The CDR3 is made up of 11 amino acids. The DNA of the CDR3 is TGTGCCAGCCAGGGGTTTAGGGCCCAGCATTTT. Protein sequence: CASQGFRAQHF.

The chain joins TRBV19 to TRBJ1-2; D gene unclear. V was shortened by 1 base and J by 4 bases, with 10 bases between the two germline ends. CDR1 is LNHDA, CDR2 SQIVND, per germline (reference sequence). This CDR3 region has 14 residues. The CDR3: CASSIAGLFYGYTF. CDR3 DNA sequence: TGTGCCAGTAGTATAGCTGGCCTCTTCTATGGCTACACCTTC.

As DNA, the CDR3 is TGTGCCAGCAGCTCGACGGGGGGCGAAACTGAAGCTTTCTTT. It encodes CASSSTGGETEAFF. The chain carries TRBV11-3 and TRBJ1-1; D is perhaps TRBD1 (6 bases). The CDR3 length is 14 residues. V gave up 4 bases and J gave up 5 bases, with 14 bases separating them. Germline assignment: CDR1 SGHNT and CDR2 YENEEA.

The chain joins TRBV6-1 to TRBJ1-4; a weak D match, TRBD1 (5 bases). Germline V gene sequence: CDR1 MNHNS, CDR2 SASEGT. The CDR3 has 14 residues. Trimming pared 1 base from V and 4 bases from J, leaving 7 bases between. The CDR3 DNA is TGTGCCAGCAGTGAAGGGCAGGGTAATGAAAAACTGTTTTTT. Protein: CASSEGQGNEKLFF.

The J gene is TRBJ1-5, the V gene TRBV7-8; 11 bases are a match to TRBD1. CDR3 length: 18 residues. Looked up from germline, CDR1 is SGHVS and CDR2 is FQNEAQ. V gave up 1 base and J gave up 6 bases; unmatched junction bases: 11. CDR3 nucleotides: TGTGCCAGCAGCTTAGTCACGGGACAGGGGGGCGTTAGTCAGCCCCAGCATTTT. It codes for CASSLVTGQGGVSQPQHF.